A selection of T cell receptor beta chains follows, all from one sample in a study of blood T cell repertoires in COVID-19. Repertoires were generated with immunoSEQ multiplex PCR, while TCRdb's copy carries only in-frame clones and drops some. The table records roughly 100,000 clones, approximately 88% of them present only once. Sequenced: peripheral blood. The source of these receptors is a human donor in a cohort sampled during active COVID-19. Each CDR3 is given with its conserved first and last residue. A D gene is named only where the DNA matches it firmly. Clone size is given for some rows only: seen once, a few or many times, or a class if the clone is expanded.

V: TRBV9; J: TRBJ2-5; D: -; size: -; DNA: TGTGCCAGCAGCGTAGGTACAGAAGAGACCCAGTACTTC; CDR3: CASSVGTEETQYF
V: TRBV9; J: TRBJ2-5; D: -; size: -; DNA: TGTGCCAGCAGCGTAGGTCAAGGGGCCGAGACCCAGTACTTC; CDR3: CASSVGQGAETQYF
V: TRBV5-6; J: TRBJ2-5; D: -; size: once; DNA: TGTGCCAGCAGCCTCCGGGGGGCCGAGGAGACCCAGTACTTC; CDR3: CASSLRGAEETQYF
V: TRBV6-1; J: TRBJ2-2; D: TRBD1; size: once; DNA: TGTGCCAGCAGTGCACCGACAGGGAGTGGCACCGGGGAGCTGTTTTTT; CDR3: CASSAPTGSGTGELFF
V: TRBV7-9; J: TRBJ2-5; D: -; size: -; DNA: TGTGCCAGCAGCTTAAATAAATTTTCTCTTTCTGCCGGGGAGACCCAGTACTTC; CDR3: CASSLNKFSLSAGETQYF
V: TRBV15; J: TRBJ2-7; D: TRBD2; size: -; DNA: TGTGCCACCAGCCCTCAAGCGGGAGGATCCTACGAGCAGTACTTC; CDR3: CATSPQAGGSYEQYF
V: TRBV27; J: TRBJ2-1; D: TRBD1; size: -; DNA: TGTGCCAGCAGTAAAACGGGACAGCTCCTAAACAATGAGCAGTTCTTC; CDR3: CASSKTGQLLNNEQFF
V: TRBV27; J: TRBJ1-5; D: TRBD1; size: -; DNA: TGTGCCAGCAGTGCCGGGACAGCGATCAATCAGCCCCAGCATTTT; CDR3: CASSAGTAINQPQHF
V: TRBV5-4; J: TRBJ1-1; D: TRBD1; size: -; DNA: TGTGCCAGCAGCTCACCCTTCACAGGGGATGAGGCTTTCTTT; CDR3: CASSSPFTGDEAFF
V: TRBV11-1; J: TRBJ1-1; D: -; size: -; DNA: TGTGCCAGCAGCCGCACCAGGGAGGTAGCTTTCTTT; CDR3: CASSRTREVAFF